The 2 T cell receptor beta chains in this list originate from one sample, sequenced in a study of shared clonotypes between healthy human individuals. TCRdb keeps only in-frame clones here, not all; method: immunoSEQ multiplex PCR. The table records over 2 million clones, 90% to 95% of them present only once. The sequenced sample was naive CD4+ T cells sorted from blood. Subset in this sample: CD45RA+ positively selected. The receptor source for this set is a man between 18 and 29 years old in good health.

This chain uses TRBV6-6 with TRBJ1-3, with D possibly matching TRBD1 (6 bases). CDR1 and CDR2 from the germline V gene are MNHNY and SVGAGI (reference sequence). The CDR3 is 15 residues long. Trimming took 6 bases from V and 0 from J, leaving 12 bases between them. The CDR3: CASRNAGHSGNTIYF. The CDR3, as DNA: TGTGCCAGCAGGAACGCGGGACACTCTGGAAACACCATATATTTT.

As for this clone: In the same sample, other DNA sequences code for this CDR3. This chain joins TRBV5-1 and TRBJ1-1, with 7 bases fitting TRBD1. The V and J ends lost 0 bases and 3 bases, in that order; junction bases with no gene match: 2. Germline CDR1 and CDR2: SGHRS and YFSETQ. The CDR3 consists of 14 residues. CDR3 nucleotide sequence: TGCGCCAGCAGCTTGGACAGGGGCGACACTGAAGCTTTCTTT. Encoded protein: CASSLDRGDTEAFF.